The present T cell receptor beta chain was sequenced within a study of vaccination effects on CD4 cells after COVID-19. The overall study: Samples from a couple of convalescent patients were given 16 days and one week before vaccination.

Study-wide results and limits: Small numbers of convalescent patients limited the study. It also lacked early post-infection timepoints. By a late point after vaccination, infection- and vaccine-induced clones had shrunk markedly through clonal contraction.

Only a few counts were recorded for this clone. Its antigen is currently unknown. Clones were sequenced by immunoSEQ multiplex PCR, and TCRdb holds only the in-frame ones, with some missing. The data show tens of thousands of clones, with 55% to 75% seen just once and 28% held by the top ten. Prior to sequencing, the ViraFEST assay stimulated PBMC with viral peptide pools, which expanded the antigen-specific CD4+ T cells. Cultured cells yielded isolated CD4+ T cells after roughly 11 days. The person had PCR-confirmed SARS-CoV-2 infection between March and December 2020. The CDR3 contains 14 residues. V lost 0 bases, J lost 7 bases, and 13 bases lay in between. Germline assignment: CDR1 KGHSH and CDR2 LQKENI.

The V gene is TRBV18, the J gene TRBJ2-7; D unclear. Here the sequenced sample was CD4+ T cells from PBMCs cultured with a peptide pool, taken before COVID-19 vaccination. This TCR derives from a human donor who had a prior SARS-CoV-2 infection. The chain's CDR3 is CASSPPRNYGEQYF. CDR3 nucleotide sequence: TGTGCCAGCTCACCACCAAGAAACTACGGGGAGCAGTACTTC.